This T cell receptor (beta chain) was retrieved from a study of graft-versus-host responses after intestinal transplantation. As for this clone: Its target is not known.

The table came from immunoSEQ multiplex PCR; TCRdb's copy has only in-frame clones and leaves some out. The sample lists 85,000 to 130,000 clones; over 75% were seen once. The germline gives CDR1 LGHNA, CDR2 YNFKEQ. Germline trimming cut 2 bases from V and 2 bases from J; bases unmatched to any gene: 8. The CDR3 extends over 17 amino acids. The chain recombines TRBV4-2 with TRBJ2-2; TRBD1 agrees at 7 bases. Sequences were derived from unstimulated CD4+ T cells sorted from spleen or lymph node cells, sampled before intestinal transplant. The source is a human donor who received an intestinal transplant. The CDR3 sequence: CASSQKSGTDNTGELFF. CDR3 DNA: TGTGCCAGCAGCCAAAAGTCCGGGACAGACAACACCGGGGAGCTGTTTTTT.